Here is one TCR beta chain with its context. Antigen: not known. The V gene's germline CDR1 is MNHEY and CDR2 SMNVEV (reference sequence). V lost 5 bases to trimming and J lost 7 bases; unmatched junction nucleotides: 11. This CDR3 contains 15 residues. The source of the sample is a study of siplizumab effects on memory and regulatory T cells. Study outcomes and limitations: The mean Treg-derived percentage of mappable alloreactive CD4+ clones was approximately 68% with siplizumab compared with approximately 25% in controls. Contribution to the alloresponse seemed major for naive T cells, which also seemed more diverse than memory cells.

Sequenced by immunoSEQ multiplex PCR; TCRdb stores in-frame clones only, minus some. The sample includes under 95,000 clones, around 94% of them seen just once. V and J are TRBV27 and TRBJ2-1; TRBD2 matches at 7 bases. What was sequenced was non-Treg CD4+ T cells sorted from blood. The sequence came from a human donor in good health. The CDR3 sequence is CASSILAAPRNEQFF. The CDR3 nucleotides are TGTGCCAGCAGTATTCTAGCGGCGCCCCGGAATGAGCAGTTCTTC.